This TCR beta chain was sequenced during a study of T cells in Graves' hyperthyroidism and ophthalmopathy. Amplified TCR beta CDR3 regions came from RNA transcripts. HTBI primers drove first-round RT-PCR of the TCR CDR3. Each CDR3 protein gets one entry after TCRdb re-called the multiplex PCR reads with MiXCR. The sample records approximately 600,000 distinct CDR3 sequences, around 20% being singletons. The CDR3 is made up of 14 amino acids. After removal of 3 bases from V and 7 bases from J, the junction contained 5 bases not matched to a gene. The germline V gene has CDR1 MNHEY and CDR2 SMNVEV (reference sequence).

Sequencing was carried out using blood. The chain uses TRBV27 and TRBJ1-4, with 7 bases matching TRBD1. The clonotype was recovered from a young man with Graves' ophthalmopathy. CDR3 nucleotide sequence: TGTGCCAGCAGTTTCTTAGGGGGCCGTGAAAAACTGTTTTTT. Translating it yields CASSFLGGREKLFF.